What follows are 28 T cell receptor beta chains derived from one specimen sequenced in a study of Ad26.COV2.S vaccination and SARS-CoV-2 variants. As for treatment: roughly 18 received Ad26.COV2.S at low or high dose, single or two shots; a few received placebo; per-sample allocation not given. Day 63 after the first injection of vaccine or placebo was the sampling time. Here immunoSEQ multiplex PCR was the method, and the copy in TCRdb shows in-frame clones only, minus some. The sample contains some 290,000 clones, about 85% of which appear only once. Source: peripheral blood, taken in a trial of Ad26.COV2.S vaccine versus placebo. Receptors were obtained from a person aged 18-60 years who received the Ad26.COV2.S COVID-19 vaccine or a placebo.

This clone was seen only once. V usage is TRBV28 and J usage is TRBJ1-6; a weak D match, TRBD1 (5 bases). CDR3 size: 12 residues. Trimming removed 6 bases from V and 10 bases from J, with 10 bases in between. CDR1 and CDR2 from the germline V gene are MDHEN and SYDVKM. CDR3 region: CASRQGGSPLHF. CDR3 DNA: TGTGCCAGCAGGCAGGGCGGCTCACCCCTCCACTTT.

This clone was found once. CDR3 residues: CASSLGTEAFF. The CDR3 region has the DNA TGCGCCAGCAGCTTGGGGACGGAAGCTTTCTTT. The chain employs TRBV5-1 and TRBJ1-1; D uncertain. The CDR3 contains 11 residues. Looked up from germline, CDR1 is SGHRS and CDR2 is YFSETQ. Trimming shortened V by 0 bases and J by 8 bases, and 5 bases separated the two germline ends.

The J gene is TRBJ1-2, the V gene TRBV29-1, with TRBD1 matching over 7 bases. The length of the CDR3 is 17 residues. V lost 6 bases and J lost 6; bases outside the gene matches: 22. Per germline, CDR1 SQVTM and CDR2 ANQGSEA. For the CDR3, the DNA is TGCAGCGTCGCCCCTGGGAACCGGGACAGTAAACTTAATGGCTACACCTTC. Translation gives CSVAPGNRDSKLNGYTF.

The gene calls are TRBV7-9 and TRBJ2-1, with D possibly matching TRBD1 (6 bases). Deletions cut 1 base from V and 2 bases from J, with 15 bases between. The length of the CDR3 is 17 residues. CDR1 is SEHNR, CDR2 FQNEAQ, per germline (reference sequence). This chain's CDR3 is CASSLVPARGTYNEQFF. The DNA of the CDR3 is TGTGCCAGCAGCTTAGTCCCCGCCAGGGGCACCTACAATGAGCAGTTCTTC. The variable domain in full, completed from reference TRBV7-9 and TRBJ2-1, reads DTGVSQNPRHKITKRGQNVTFRCDPISEHNRLYWYRQTLGQGPEFLTYFQNEAQLEKSRLLSDRFSAERPKGSFSTLEIQRTEQGDSAMYLCASSLVPARGTYNEQFFGPGTRLTVL.

The J gene is TRBJ2-6, the V gene TRBV28; D call uncertain. Trimming took 10 bases from V and 1 from J, leaving 8 bases between them. There are 13 residues in the CDR3. Germline V lookup: CDR1 MDHEN, CDR2 SYDVKM. The CDR3 DNA reads as TGTGCCACTGACGCGTCTGGGGCCAACGTCCTGACTTTC. Amino acids: CATDASGANVLTF.

This clone showed up just a few times. The gene calls are TRBV18 and TRBJ2-2, with 10 bases fitting TRBD1. The germline CDR1 and CDR2 sequences are KGHSH and LQKENI. Trimming at V came to 6 bases and at J to 6 bases, leaving 16 bases not matched to a gene. The CDR3 runs to 18 residues. CDR3 in amino acids: CASSQTKTGTGAAGELFF. In DNA, the CDR3 is TGTGCCAGCTCTCAAACGAAAACCGGGACAGGGGCCGCCGGGGAGCTGTTTTTT.

This rearrangement joins TRBV5-6 to TRBJ1-2; D call uncertain. This CDR3 comprises 13 residues. Germline-derived CDR1 and CDR2 are SGHDT and YYEEEE. V was pared by 2 bases and J by 3 bases, with 8 bases between. This CDR3 is CASSLVRDYGYTF. DNA of the CDR3: TGTGCCAGCAGCTTAGTTAGGGACTATGGCTACACCTTC.

J is TRBJ1-2 and V is TRBV5-1, with D unresolved. The CDR3 contains 13 residues. Trimming removed 4 bases from V and 9 bases from J, with 16 bases in between. Germline V lookup: CDR1 SGHRS, CDR2 YFSETQ. The CDR3 here is CASSPDSTGSYTF. Written as DNA, the CDR3 is TGCGCCAGCAGCCCGGACTCAACTGGTAGCTACACCTTC.

This chain links TRBV25-1 with TRBJ1-1, with unresolved D. V lost 5 bases to trimming and J lost 1 base, with 8 bases between them. This CDR3 has 13 residues. From germline, CDR1 is MGHDK and CDR2 SYGVNS. CDR3 DNA: TGTGCCAGCAGTTTGGGGTGGAACACTGAAGCTTTCTTT. It is translated as CASSLGWNTEAFF.

The V gene is TRBV11-2, the J gene TRBJ2-2; the D gene is possibly TRBD1 (6 bases). Germline CDR1 SGHAT, CDR2 FQNNGV. The CDR3 contains 14 residues. With 5 bases removed from V and 5 bases from J, the gap between germline ends came to 12 bases. The CDR3 here is CASSQPGETGELFF. The CDR3, as DNA: TGTGCCAGCAGCCAACCAGGGGAAACCGGGGAGCTGTTTTTT.

The V call is TRBV9, the J call TRBJ2-2; a weak D match, TRBD1 (6 bases). Germline V gives CDR1 SGDLS, CDR2 YYNGEE. This CDR3 is built from 15 residues. Trimming shortened V by 4 bases and J by 3 bases, and 13 bases separated the two germline ends. The CDR3, as DNA: TGTGCCAGCAGCACAGAAGGACAGTACACCGGGGAGCTGTTTTTT. Encoded protein: CASSTEGQYTGELFF. Drawing the rest from reference TRBV9 and TRBJ2-2, the complete variable domain is DSGVTQTPKHLITATGQRVTLRCSPRSGDLSVYWYQQSLDQGLQFLIQYYNGEERAKGNILERFSAQQFPDLHSELNLSSLELGDSALYFCASSTEGQYTGELFFGEGSRLTVL.

The rearrangement links TRBV24-1 to TRBJ2-7, with 8 nucleotides matching TRBD1. The germline V gene encodes CDR1 KGHDR and CDR2 SFDVKD. CDR3 size: 16 residues. The J segment lost 2 bases and the V segment lost 2 bases, leaving 7 bases of the junction unmatched. This CDR3 reads CATSDSGDRNPYEQYF. In nucleotides, the CDR3 is TGTGCCACCAGTGATTCTGGGGACAGGAACCCCTACGAGCAGTACTTC.

The V call is TRBV6-5, the J call TRBJ1-5; D uncertain. The CDR3 is 13 residues long. Looked up from germline, CDR1 is MNHEY and CDR2 is SVGAGI. V shed 8 bases and J shed 5 bases, with 13 bases lying between them. The DNA of the CDR3 is TGTGCCAGCGGAGGGTCTGTCGATCAGCCCCAGCATTTT. Protein product: CASGGSVDQPQHF.

This chain uses TRBV5-5 with TRBJ2-7, with D hard to call. Trimming took 0 bases from V and 5 from J, leaving 12 bases between them. Germline V lookup: CDR1 SGHKS, CDR2 YYEKEE (reference sequence). The CDR3 consists of 14 residues. The CDR3 loop is CASSLDPFGHEQYF. The CDR3 bases are TGTGCCAGCAGCTTGGACCCGTTCGGCCACGAGCAGTACTTC.

The CDR3 nucleotides read TGTGCCAGCAGCTTGGATTCGGCTTACGAGCAGTACTTC. Translating gives CASSLDSAYEQYF. The chain couples TRBV5-6 to TRBJ2-7, with D unclear. Trimming removed 0 bases at V and 4 bases at J, with 8 bases between. Germline V lookup: CDR1 SGHDT, CDR2 YYEEEE. The CDR3 is 13 amino acids.

The chain uses TRBV6-5 and TRBJ2-7; TRBD1 aligns across 7 bases. V shed 6 bases and J 4 bases; nucleotides not matched to a gene: 3. From germline, CDR1 is MNHEY and CDR2 SVGAGI. The CDR3 is made up of 12 amino acids. The DNA for the CDR3 is TGTGCCAGCAGCAAGACAGGGTACGAGCAGTACTTC. It translates to CASSKTGYEQYF.

This clone was picked up many times. The V and J genes are TRBV2 and TRBJ2-5, with D perhaps assigned TRBD1 or TRBD2 (6 bases each). There are 15 residues in the CDR3. Germline V gene lookup returns CDR1 SNHLY and CDR2 FYNNEI. V was shortened by 5 bases and J by 14 bases, with 27 bases between the two germline ends. The DNA for the CDR3 is TGTGCCAGCAGTATAAGGGGGGAGACCCAAAGTATAGATTACTTC. As protein: CASSIRGETQSIDYF.

This chain connects TRBV2 to TRBJ1-2; the D gene is possibly TRBD1 (5 bases). Germline-derived CDR1 and CDR2 are SNHLY and FYNNEI. This CDR3 spans 16 amino acids. With 7 bases removed from V and 2 bases from J, the gap between germline ends came to 20 bases. The CDR3 DNA sequence: TGTGCCAGCACCGCTCCGGGACGGATGAGAAACTATGGCTACACCTTC. Its protein is CASTAPGRMRNYGYTF.

This chain uses TRBV7-9 with TRBJ2-3, with D uncertain. Germline V CDR1 and CDR2: SEHNR, FQNEAQ (reference sequence). The germline V and J ends were trimmed by 5 bases and 2 bases, with 14 bases remaining between them. This CDR3 region has 15 residues. DNA for the CDR3: TGTGCCAGCAGCCCCGTCACGGGCACCACAGATACGCAGTATTTT. Protein: CASSPVTGTTDTQYF.

This chain connects TRBV5-1 to TRBJ2-2; 7 bases map to TRBD1. The germline V gene has CDR1 SGHRS and CDR2 YFSETQ. Trimming took 4 bases from V and 5 from J; bases not matched to a gene: 8. The CDR3 loop spans 15 amino acids. The CDR3 DNA follows: TGCGCCAGCAGCAGAACAGGGGAGTTGACCGGGGAGCTGTTTTTT. Translated, it gives CASSRTGELTGELFF.

This clone appeared a few times. The chain joins TRBV11-2 to TRBJ2-7, with a weak D call TRBD1 (6 bases). In germline, CDR1 is SGHAT, CDR2 FQNNGV. Trimming shortened V by 5 bases and J by 6 bases, and 14 bases separated the two germline ends. The CDR3 contains 13 residues. The CDR3 DNA sequence: TGTGCCAGCAGCGGGACATCGGAAGGCGAGCAGTACTTC. It translates to CASSGTSEGEQYF.

This sequence joins TRBV14 and TRBJ2-5; D is undetermined. CDR3 length: 15 residues. The germline V and J ends were trimmed by 0 bases and 1 base, with 9 bases remaining between them. In germline, CDR1 is SGHDN, CDR2 FVKESK. The DNA for the CDR3 is TGTGCCAGCAGCCAAGATAAGTCCACCCAAGAGACCCAGTACTTC. The encoded protein is CASSQDKSTQETQYF. Combining the CDR3 with reference TRBV14 and TRBJ2-5 gives the whole variable domain EAGVTQFPSHSVIEKGQTVTLRCDPISGHDNLYWYRRVMGKEIKFLLHFVKESKQDESGMPNNRFLAERTGGTYSTLKVQPAELEDSGVYFCASSQDKSTQETQYFGPGTRLLVL.

The J gene is TRBJ2-7, the V gene TRBV28; no reliable D call. V dropped 8 bases and J dropped 3 bases, with 8 bases sitting between them. This CDR3 comprises 11 residues. CDR1 and CDR2 from the germline V gene are MDHEN and SYDVKM. Written as DNA, the CDR3 is TGTGCCAGCCGTGCGGTCTACGAGCAGTACTTC. Protein product: CASRAVYEQYF.

The V and J genes are TRBV5-1 and TRBJ1-2, with 10 nucleotides matching TRBD1. The CDR3 is 14 residues long. The J segment lost 6 bases and the V segment lost 4 bases, leaving 6 bases of the junction unmatched. Germline loops: CDR1 SGHRS, CDR2 YFSETQ. The CDR3 protein is CASSPIGTGDGYTF. The CDR3 nucleotides are TGCGCCAGCAGCCCCATCGGGACAGGGGATGGCTACACCTTC.

The V call is TRBV6-5, the J call TRBJ2-3, with 7 bases that match TRBD1. CDR1 is MNHEY, CDR2 SVGAGI, per germline. This CDR3 has 13 residues. Unmatched junction bases numbered 4, after V lost 6 bases and J lost 4 bases. CDR3 nucleotides: TGTGCCAGCAGGAGACAGGGCCCAGATACGCAGTATTTT. Translating it yields CASRRQGPDTQYF.

The chain links TRBV4-2 to TRBJ2-2; 8 nucleotides line up with TRBD1. Germline V gene data show CDR1 as LGHNA and CDR2 as YNFKEQ. The CDR3 has 14 amino acids. J gave up 6 bases and V 10 bases, and 10 bases lay outside the gene matches. CDR3 DNA sequence: TGTGCCACCAACAGTGGACAGGGCTCCGGGGAGCTGTTTTTT. It is translated as CATNSGQGSGELFF.

The chain links TRBV6-2 or TRBV6-3 to TRBJ1-5, with 9 bases fitting TRBD1. The CDR3 is 16 amino acids. Germline V gene data show CDR1 as MNHEY and CDR2 as SVGEGT. With V trimmed by 2 bases and J by 3 bases, 5 bases remained unmatched. The CDR3 loop is CASSYPGQGNNQPQHF. CDR3 nucleotide sequence: TGTGCCAGCAGTTACCCGGGACAGGGAAACAATCAGCCCCAGCATTTT.

The genes are TRBV7-9 and TRBJ2-1; D not resolved. CDR3 size: 16 residues. Germline V gives CDR1 SEHNR, CDR2 FQNEAQ (reference sequence). Trimming shortened V by 5 bases and J by 2 bases, and 16 bases separated the two germline ends. The CDR3 coding sequence is TGTGCCAGCAGCCCCGCTGACCAGACCCCCTACAATGAGCAGTTCTTC. It encodes CASSPADQTPYNEQFF.